These 8 T cell receptor beta chains came from one sample sequenced in a study of cytomegalovirus exposure and HLA in healthy donors. 13 Jbeta primers and 60 Vbeta primers were used for the PCR. Clones were sequenced by immunoSEQ multiplex PCR, and TCRdb holds only the in-frame ones, with some missing. The sample shows more than 80,000 clones, roughly 79% of them seen only once. The source material was PBMCs. These receptors were collected from a female donor in good health and CMV-seropositive.

As regards this clone: Distinct nucleotide sequences in the sample also encode this CDR3. The chain recombines TRBV7-2 with TRBJ2-7, with D maybe TRBD1 (6 bases). Germline V gene lookup returns CDR1 SGHTA and CDR2 FQGNSA. Trimming left V 1 base short and J 4 bases short, with 8 bases between. The CDR3 is made up of 13 amino acids. CDR3 amino acids: CASSLEQGYEQYF. The CDR3 DNA reads as TGTGCCAGCAGCTTAGAACAGGGTTACGAGCAGTACTTC.

This chain connects TRBV5-1 to TRBJ2-7, with D maybe TRBD1 (6 bases). Between the trimmed V and J ends, which lost 4 bases and 3 bases, there was a span of 11 bases. Germline V lookup: CDR1 SGHRS, CDR2 YFSETQ. The CDR3 has 13 amino acids. In DNA, the CDR3 is TGCGCCAGCAGCGGTAAAGGGGGCTACGAGCAGTACTTC. The encoded protein is CASSGKGGYEQYF.

The chain couples TRBV28 to TRBJ2-7; 10 bases line up with TRBD2. This CDR3 has 16 amino acids. Per the germline V gene, CDR1 is MDHEN and CDR2 is SYDVKM. Trimming at V came to 0 bases and at J to 2 bases, leaving 4 bases not matched to a gene. The CDR3 here is CASSLWSSGGAYEQYF. DNA of the CDR3: TGTGCCAGCAGTTTATGGTCAAGCGGGGGGGCCTACGAGCAGTACTTC.

The CDR3 sequence is CASSQGQGHNQPQHF. CDR3 coding DNA: TGTGCCAGCAGTCAAGGACAGGGGCACAATCAGCCCCAGCATTTT. The gene calls are TRBV6-5 and TRBJ1-5; 9 nucleotides line up with TRBD1. Germline CDR1 is MNHEY and CDR2 is SVGAGI. The CDR3 consists of 15 residues. With 5 bases clipped from V and 3 bases from J, the junction kept 5 bases outside the gene matches.

The chain combines TRBV7-2 with TRBJ2-1; TRBD2 aligns across 10 bases. The V and J ends lost 4 bases and 4 bases, in that order; junction bases with no gene match: 4. The CDR3 has 15 residues. Germline assignment: CDR1 SGHTA and CDR2 FQGNSA. CDR3 sequence: CASSSLAGLYNEQFF. The CDR3, as DNA: TGTGCCAGCAGCTCACTAGCGGGGTTATACAATGAGCAGTTCTTC. Supplemented by reference TRBV7-2 and TRBJ2-1, the full variable domain reads GAGVSQSPSNKVTEKGKDVELRCDPISGHTALYWYRQSLGQGLEFLIYFQGNSAPDKSGLPSDRFSAERTGGSVSTLTIQRTQQEDSAVYLCASSSLAGLYNEQFFGPGTRLTVL.

This chain joins TRBV7-9 and TRBJ1-6; no reliable D call. The CDR3 has 15 residues. CDR1 SEHNR and CDR2 FQNEAQ come from the germline V gene (reference sequence). Trimming stripped 5 bases from V and 7 bases from J, with 15 bases between. DNA for the CDR3: TGTGCCAGCAGCACCCCGACACTCCCAAATTCACCCCTCCACTTT. It specifies CASSTPTLPNSPLHF.

The chain has TRBV6-6 and TRBJ2-2, with D perhaps matching TRBD1 (6 bases). Germline V gives CDR1 MNHNY, CDR2 SVGAGI (reference sequence). The V end lost 4 bases, the J end lost 5 bases, and 14 bases lay between the germline ends. This CDR3 has 15 amino acids. The CDR3 region has the DNA TGTGCCAGCAGTTTGTTCGAACAGGGAACCGGGGAGCTGTTTTTT. Amino acids: CASSLFEQGTGELFF.

This clone was recorded a few times. The rearrangement links TRBV4-1 to TRBJ1-2, with D tentatively TRBD1 (5 bases). V was cut by 0 bases and J by 8 bases, with 22 bases left in between. This CDR3 comprises 17 residues. CDR1 is MGHRA and CDR2 is YSYEKL in the germline V gene. The CDR3 region has the DNA TGCGCCAGCAGCCAAGATGTAGCCTTAGGCAGGGCCAAAGGCTACACCTTC. Translating gives CASSQDVALGRAKGYTF.